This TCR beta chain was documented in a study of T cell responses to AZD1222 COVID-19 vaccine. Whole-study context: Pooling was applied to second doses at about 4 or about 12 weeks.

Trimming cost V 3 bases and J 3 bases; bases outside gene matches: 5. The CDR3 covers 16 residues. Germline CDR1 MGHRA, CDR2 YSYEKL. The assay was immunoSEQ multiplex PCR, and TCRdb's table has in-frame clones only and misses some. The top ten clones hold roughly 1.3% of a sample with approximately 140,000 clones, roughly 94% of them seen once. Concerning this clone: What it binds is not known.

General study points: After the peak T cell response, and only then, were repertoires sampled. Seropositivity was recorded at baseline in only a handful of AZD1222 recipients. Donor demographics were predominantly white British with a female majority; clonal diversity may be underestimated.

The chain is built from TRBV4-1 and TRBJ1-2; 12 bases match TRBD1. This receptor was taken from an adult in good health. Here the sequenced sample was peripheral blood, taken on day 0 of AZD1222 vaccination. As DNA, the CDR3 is TGCGCCAGCAGCCAGACCGGGACAGGGGGCTACTATGGCTACACCTTC. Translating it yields CASSQTGTGGYYGYTF.